The 9 T cell receptor beta chains below all came from one sample that was sequenced in a study of OX40 agonist ivuxolimab in advanced cancers. Libraries were prepared by immunoSEQ multiplex PCR; TCRdb keeps only in-frame clonotypes and omits some of them. The sample carries roughly 92,000 clones, 70% to 85% recorded once. This material consisted of CD4+ or CD8+ T cells sorted from blood, taken in a trial of the OX40 agonist ivuxolimab. Source of these receptors: an adult with an advanced solid tumor such as melanoma, head and neck, liver or kidney cancer.

The chain uses TRBV12-5 and TRBJ2-3; D is uncertain. This CDR3 comprises 11 residues. CDR1 LGHNT and CDR2 FRNRAP come from the germline V gene. With 3 bases removed from V and 7 bases from J, the gap between germline ends came to 5 bases. CDR3 loop: CASGFVNTQYF. The CDR3 region has the DNA TGTGCTAGTGGTTTCGTTAATACGCAGTATTTT.

The V call is TRBV4-1, the J call TRBJ1-5, with D possibly TRBD1 on 5 matching bases. The CDR3 length is 15 residues. Trimming took off 0 bases at V and 4 bases at J, with 10 bases between the two ends. Germline V gives CDR1 MGHRA, CDR2 YSYEKL. CDR3 bases: TGCGCCAGCAGCCAAGATGGGCAGGGAAATCAGCCCCAGCATTTT. Translation gives CASSQDGQGNQPQHF.

The chain is built from TRBV2 and TRBJ1-4; D is possibly TRBD1 (6 bases). The CDR3 loop spans 13 amino acids. Trimming removed 3 bases from V and 14 bases from J, with 16 bases in between. Germline V gives CDR1 SNHLY, CDR2 FYNNEI. In nucleotides, the CDR3 is TGTGCCAGCAGTGAGAAGGTTGGGACAACTCTGTTTTTT. Protein sequence: CASSEKVGTTLFF.

V and J are TRBV19 and TRBJ2-4, with D possibly TRBD2 on 5 matching bases. The germline gives CDR1 LNHDA, CDR2 SQIVND (reference sequence). The V and J ends lost 3 bases and 1 base respectively, with 10 bases between them. The CDR3 sequence is 15 residues long. CDR3 coding DNA: TGTGCCAGTAGTATTGAGGGTGAGGCCAAAAACATTCAGTACTTC. Translated, it gives CASSIEGEAKNIQYF.

This clone appeared once. The V gene is TRBV19, the J gene TRBJ1-1, with unresolved D. The germline CDR1 and CDR2 sequences are LNHDA and SQIVND (reference sequence). V dropped 0 bases and J dropped 7 bases, with 12 bases sitting between them. This CDR3 is 14 amino acids long. CDR3 amino acids: CASSIDAARFEAFF. The CDR3 DNA reads as TGTGCCAGTAGTATAGACGCAGCCCGATTTGAAGCTTTCTTT.

The chain carries TRBV27 and TRBJ2-7; D is ambiguous. CDR3 length equals 13 residues. Trimming took 5 bases from V and 2 from J, leaving 10 bases between them. Germline V gene lookup returns CDR1 MNHEY and CDR2 SMNVEV (reference sequence). The chain's CDR3 is CASSPTGPYEQYF. CDR3 nucleotide sequence: TGTGCCAGCAGTCCAACCGGCCCCTACGAGCAGTACTTC.

The V call is TRBV28, the J call TRBJ2-7; no definite D call. The V gene lost 6 bases and the J gene lost 4 bases, with 13 bases spanning the gap. Per germline, CDR1 MDHEN and CDR2 SYDVKM. The CDR3 has 13 amino acids. DNA of the CDR3: TGTGCCAGCAGCTCTGAGGACGTATACGAGCAGTACTTC. Its translation is CASSSEDVYEQYF.

V and J are TRBV6-1 and TRBJ2-1; weak D call: TRBD2 (6 bases). With 11 bases removed from V and 3 bases from J, the gap between germline ends came to 17 bases. This CDR3 has 14 amino acids. Looked up from germline, CDR1 is MNHNS and CDR2 is SASEGT. CDR3 loop: CAAKWGDLYNEQFF. The CDR3, as DNA: TGTGCCGCAAAATGGGGGGACCTCTACAATGAGCAGTTCTTC.

The rearrangement uses TRBV7-2 and TRBJ1-2, with D unclear. Germline-derived CDR1 and CDR2 are SGHTA and FQGNSA. The CDR3 runs 14 residues. Trimming removed 1 base at V and 7 bases at J, with 13 bases between. The CDR3 is CASSLDWAVRGYTF. CDR3 DNA sequence: TGTGCCAGCAGCTTAGATTGGGCGGTCCGTGGCTACACCTTC.